Following are 19 T cell receptor beta chains from one sample sequenced in a study of PD-L1 blockade in urothelial cancer. Data came from immunoSEQ multiplex PCR; TCRdb stores just in-frame clones and leaves some out. Here the sample spans around 100,000 clones, approximately 85% being singletons. Sequenced here: PBMCs, sampled around atezolizumab (anti-PD-L1) treatment. The source is a man in his fifties with urothelial cancer.

CDR3 sequence reads: CASSPSGGGNYNEQFF. The CDR3 DNA reads as TGCGCCAGCAGCCCAAGCGGTGGCGGTAACTACAATGAGCAGTTCTTC. The chain recombines TRBV4-1 with TRBJ2-1, with D perhaps TRBD2 (5 bases). In germline, CDR1 is MGHRA, CDR2 YSYEKL. V was clipped by 4 bases and J by 3 bases, with 16 bases between them. CDR3 length equals 16 residues.

The gene calls are TRBV5-1 and TRBJ1-1, with D hard to call. Germline values: CDR1 SGHRS, CDR2 YFSETQ. V was clipped by 2 bases and J by 8 bases, with 13 bases between them. The CDR3 length is 13 residues. This CDR3 is CASSFLGGQEAFF. The CDR3 DNA sequence: TGCGCCAGCAGCTTTTTGGGCGGGCAGGAAGCTTTCTTT.

The chain employs TRBV9 and TRBJ2-1; 7 bases match TRBD2. This CDR3 comprises 16 residues. V shed 0 bases, J shed 0 bases, and the junction held 3 bases outside the gene matches. The germline gives CDR1 SGDLS, CDR2 YYNGEE. The CDR3 protein is CASSVEGTNSYNEQFF. DNA of the CDR3: TGTGCCAGCAGCGTAGAAGGGACTAACTCCTACAATGAGCAGTTCTTC.

The rearrangement links TRBV7-6 to TRBJ1-1, with 11 nucleotides matching TRBD1. Trimming at V came to 5 bases and at J to 1 base, leaving 3 bases not matched to a gene. Germline CDR1 SGHVS, CDR2 FNYEAQ. This CDR3 region has 15 residues. CDR3 amino acids: CASSPGTGGNTEAFF. Written as DNA, the CDR3 is TGTGCCAGCAGCCCGGGGACAGGGGGGAACACTGAAGCTTTCTTT.

This clone was seen a single time. The gene calls are TRBV6-5 and TRBJ1-1; D is possibly TRBD1 (5 bases). CDR3 length: 13 amino acids. The ends were cut back, 0 bases at V and 4 bases at J, with 6 bases in the middle. The V gene's germline CDR1 is MNHEY and CDR2 SVGAGI. DNA of the CDR3: TGTGCCAGCAGTTACTCAGGGGCCACTGAAGCTTTCTTT. Protein: CASSYSGATEAFF.

The rearrangement uses TRBV7-9 and TRBJ2-7; no reliable D call. The ends were cut back, 1 base at V and 3 bases at J, with 16 bases in the middle. The CDR3 is 16 amino acids. Germline V gene lookup returns CDR1 SEHNR and CDR2 FQNEAQ (reference sequence). The CDR3 is CASSLGQAGFNYEQYF. DNA of the CDR3: TGTGCCAGCAGCTTAGGTCAGGCAGGATTTAACTACGAGCAGTACTTC.

CDR3 in DNA: TGTGCCAGCAGTTTACTAGACTCTGGAAACACCATATATTTT. Translated, it gives CASSLLDSGNTIYF. J is TRBJ1-3 and V is TRBV6-6, with unresolved D. Trimming pared 4 bases from V and 0 bases from J, leaving 7 bases between. CDR1 and CDR2 (germline): MNHNY, SVGAGI (reference sequence). This CDR3 has 14 amino acids.

The rearrangement joins TRBV30 to TRBJ1-5, with 7 bases matching TRBD1. Trimming removed 2 bases from V and 7 bases from J; junction bases left unmatched: 5. The germline gives CDR1 GTSNPN, CDR2 SVGIG (reference sequence). The CDR3 runs to 13 residues. The CDR3 DNA sequence: TGTGCCTGGAGTCGACAGGGCCTGCAGCCCCAGCATTTT. Encoded protein: CAWSRQGLQPQHF.

J is TRBJ2-3 and V is TRBV4-2; 10 positions agree with TRBD2. The CDR3 totals 18 residues. Per germline, CDR1 LGHNA and CDR2 YNFKEQ. The V gene end was trimmed by 0 bases and the J gene end by 5 bases; junction bases not matched to a gene: 11. CDR3: CASSQDSVGLAGEDTQYF. The CDR3 DNA sequence: TGTGCCAGCAGCCAAGATTCAGTCGGGCTAGCGGGAGAAGATACGCAGTATTTT.

The J gene is TRBJ1-3, the V gene TRBV29-1; D is ambiguous. The V gene's germline CDR1 is SQVTM and CDR2 ANQGSEA. The V gene lost 4 bases and the J gene lost 0 bases, with 10 bases spanning the gap. The CDR3 totals 14 residues. The CDR3 protein is CSVVPGISGNTIYF. The CDR3 region has the DNA TGCAGCGTTGTCCCGGGGATCTCTGGAAACACCATATATTTT.

This rearrangement joins TRBV10-3 to TRBJ2-7, with D perhaps matching TRBD2 (6 bases). V lost 2 bases and J 2 bases, leaving 19 bases between the germline ends. The germline V gene has CDR1 ENHRY and CDR2 SYGVKD. The length of the CDR3 is 17 residues. The CDR3 DNA follows: TGTGCCATCAGTGAGGGGGACTCCTCCCGGTTAACCTACGAGCAGTACTTC. Residues: CAISEGDSSRLTYEQYF.

The chain employs TRBV5-5 and TRBJ2-7; tentative D call: TRBD1 (5 bases). The CDR3 is 13 residues long. The V end was cut by 2 bases, the J end by 1 base, with 7 bases between. Germline values: CDR1 SGHKS, CDR2 YYEKEE (reference sequence). CDR3 protein: CASSFRGSYEQYF. In nucleotides, the CDR3 is TGTGCCAGCAGCTTTAGGGGTTCCTACGAGCAGTACTTC.

The chain recombines TRBV7-9 with TRBJ2-7, with D maybe TRBD2 (7 bases). The germline V and J ends were trimmed by 5 bases and 3 bases, with 11 bases remaining between them. This CDR3 contains 13 residues. The germline gives CDR1 SEHNR, CDR2 FQNEAQ (reference sequence). CDR3 DNA: TGTGCCAGCAGCGAGGGGGGGGGCTACGAGCAGTACTTC. Amino acid sequence: CASSEGGGYEQYF.

This clone was found once. This sequence joins TRBV9 and TRBJ1-1; no clear D gene. V lost 0 bases and J 4 bases, leaving 10 bases between the germline ends. Germline loops: CDR1 SGDLS, CDR2 YYNGEE. The CDR3 is made up of 14 amino acids. Written as DNA, the CDR3 is TGTGCCAGCAGCGTAGAAGTAGATCGCACTGAAGCTTTCTTT. Encoded protein: CASSVEVDRTEAFF.

The rearrangement uses TRBV25-1 and TRBJ2-3, with 7 bases matching TRBD1. Trimming at V came to 2 bases and at J to 3 bases, leaving 11 bases not matched to a gene. Germline V gives CDR1 MGHDK, CDR2 SYGVNS. The CDR3 contains 17 residues. The DNA of the CDR3 is TGTGCCAGCAGTGAAGACAGGGACAGTCTTTCGACAGATACGCAGTATTTT. Translation gives CASSEDRDSLSTDTQYF.

The chain couples TRBV5-6 to TRBJ2-1, with a possible D match to TRBD2 (6 bases). Trimming took off 2 bases at V and 10 bases at J, with 10 bases between the two ends. The germline V gene encodes CDR1 SGHDT and CDR2 YYEEEE. This CDR3 is built from 12 residues. CDR3 in amino acids: CASSFSLAEQFF. The CDR3 DNA follows: TGTGCCAGCAGCTTCAGTCTAGCGGAGCAGTTCTTC.

V is TRBV19 and J is TRBJ1-3; D gene uncertain. V was shortened by 5 bases and J by 7 bases, with 15 bases between the two germline ends. The CDR3 is 14 residues long. Per the germline V gene, CDR1 is LNHDA and CDR2 is SQIVND (reference sequence). The CDR3 nucleotides read TGTGCCAGTAGTTCCTCGGACTCTAGGAACACCATATATTTT. Its translation is CASSSSDSRNTIYF. Looking up the rest from reference TRBV19 and TRBJ1-3 gives the full variable domain: DGGITQSPKYLFRKEGQNVTLSCEQNLNHDAMYWYRQDPGQGLRLIYYSQIVNDFQKGDIAEGYSVSREKKESFPLTVTSAQKNPTAFYLCASSSSDSRNTIYFGEGSWLTVV.

CDR3 amino acids: CASSSLDRGLYEQYF. CDR3 coding DNA: TGTGCCAGCAGCTCGTTGGACAGGGGACTTTACGAGCAGTACTTC. The rearrangement joins TRBV13 to TRBJ2-7; 9 positions match TRBD1. From germline, CDR1 is PRHDT and CDR2 FYEKMQ (reference sequence). V lost 4 bases to trimming and J lost 4 bases; unmatched junction nucleotides: 8. The CDR3 runs to 15 residues.

CDR3 in amino acids: CASIPPGGTNEKLFF. As DNA, the CDR3 is TGTGCCAGCATTCCCCCGGGGGGAACTAATGAAAAACTGTTTTTT. J is TRBJ1-4 and V is TRBV28; maybe TRBD1 (5 bases). CDR1 MDHEN and CDR2 SYDVKM come from the germline V gene. The ends were cut back, 7 bases at V and 1 base at J, with 13 bases in the middle. This CDR3 is 15 amino acids long.